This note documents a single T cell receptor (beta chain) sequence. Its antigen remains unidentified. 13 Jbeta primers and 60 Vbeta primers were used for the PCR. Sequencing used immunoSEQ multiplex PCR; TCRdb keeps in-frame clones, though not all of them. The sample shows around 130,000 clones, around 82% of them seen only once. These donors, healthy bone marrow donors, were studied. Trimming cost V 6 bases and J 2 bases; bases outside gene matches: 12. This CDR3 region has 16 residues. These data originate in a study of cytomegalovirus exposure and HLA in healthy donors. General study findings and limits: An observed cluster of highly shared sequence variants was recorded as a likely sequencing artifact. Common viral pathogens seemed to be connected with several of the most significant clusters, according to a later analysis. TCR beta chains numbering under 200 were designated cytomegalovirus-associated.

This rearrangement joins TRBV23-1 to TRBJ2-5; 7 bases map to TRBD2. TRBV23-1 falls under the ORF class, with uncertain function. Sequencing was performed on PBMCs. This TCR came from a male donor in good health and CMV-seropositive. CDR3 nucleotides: TGCGCCAGCAGCTCCCGGAGCGGGACGGTACAAGAGACCCAGTACTTC. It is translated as CASSSRSGTVQETQYF.